These T cell receptor beta chains were read from a single sample in a study of blood T cell repertoires in COVID-19. Only in-frame clones appear in the TCRdb table, and some are missing; sequencing was by immunoSEQ multiplex PCR. The sample includes 95,000 to 150,000 clones, about 80% of them seen just once. Sequenced input: peripheral blood. The receptors come from a man between 60 and 75 years old with active or convalescent COVID-19. The CDR3 runs from the conserved cysteine through the conserved F or W. The D gene is left open where the match is weak. Size values are once, few and many counts, or a class for expanded clones, and some rows have none.

d_gene	v_gene	j_gene	abundance	CDR3aa	CDR3nt
-	TRBV5-1	TRBJ1-6	-	CASSLEGSYNSPLHF	TGCGCCAGCAGCTTGGAGGGGTCCTATAATTCACCCCTCCACTTT
-	TRBV6-2/TRBV6-3	TRBJ2-3	-	CASSTSGTLGADTQYF	TGTGCCAGCAGTACATCCGGGACTCTGGGGGCAGATACGCAGTATTTT
-	TRBV11-2	TRBJ1-5	-	CASSLDSQASPQHF	TGTGCCAGCAGCTTAGACAGCCAGGCATCGCCCCAGCATTTT
-	TRBV5-1	TRBJ1-4	-	CASSEAGTNEKLFF	TGCGCCAGCAGCGAAGCGGGGACTAATGAAAAACTGTTTTTT
-	TRBV19	TRBJ2-3	-	CASSVRISSGTGGTDTQYF	TGTGCCAGTAGTGTGAGGATCAGCAGCGGGACAGGCGGCACAGATACGCAGTATTTT
-	TRBV3-1/TRBV3-2	TRBJ1-3	-	CASSQMGPGNTIYF	TGTGCCAGCAGCCAAATGGGGCCTGGAAACACCATATATTTT
TRBD1	TRBV29-1	TRBJ1-1	-	CSGGGGQGTEAFF	TGCAGCGGGGGCGGGGGACAGGGCACTGAAGCTTTCTTT
TRBD2	TRBV5-1	TRBJ2-7	-	CASRLGTSGREYEQYF	TGCGCCAGCAGATTGGGGACTAGCGGGAGGGAATACGAGCAGTACTTC
TRBD2	TRBV24-1	TRBJ2-1	few	CATSDLTSGTEQFF	TGTGCCACCAGTGATTTGACCAGCGGGACTGAGCAGTTCTTC
-	TRBV6-5	TRBJ1-3	-	CASSYSEGLSGNTIYF	TGTGCCAGCAGTTACTCGGAGGGCCTTTCTGGAAACACCATATATTTT
-	TRBV6-2/TRBV6-3	TRBJ2-3	-	CASSYYTSTDTQYF	TGTGCCAGCAGTTACTACACGAGCACAGATACGCAGTATTTT
TRBD2	TRBV12-3/TRBV12-4	TRBJ2-1	once	CASSSGLAAEQFF	TGTGCCAGCAGTTCGGGACTAGCGGCTGAGCAGTTCTTC
TRBD2	TRBV5-1	TRBJ2-3	once	CASTEGGSRGDTQYF	TGCGCCAGCACTGAAGGCGGGAGCCGTGGAGATACGCAGTATTTT
TRBD1	TRBV30	TRBJ2-1	few	CAWSLGQAYNEQFF	TGTGCCTGGAGTTTGGGACAGGCCTACAATGAGCAGTTCTTC
-	TRBV19	TRBJ2-3	once	CASSSQGTRGTDTQYF	TGTGCCAGTAGTAGTCAGGGGACACGGGGCACAGATACGCAGTATTTT
-	TRBV5-1	TRBJ2-2	-	CASSLETGYTGELFF	TGCGCCAGCAGCTTAGAGACAGGATACACCGGGGAGCTGTTTTTT
-	TRBV5-1	TRBJ2-1	-	CASSSVAGGHYNEQFF	TGCGCCAGCAGCTCGGTTGCAGGGGGGCATTACAATGAGCAGTTCTTC
TRBD1	TRBV4-2	TRBJ1-2	few	CASSQDANRQGIGGYTF	TGTGCCAGCAGCCAGGACGCAAACCGACAGGGAATTGGTGGCTACACCTTC
TRBD2	TRBV24-1	TRBJ2-5	-	CATSEPGLAGQETQYF	TGTGCCACCAGTGAACCGGGACTAGCAGGCCAAGAGACCCAGTACTTC
TRBD2	TRBV4-3	TRBJ2-3	-	CASSQDHGFAGVIDTQYF	TGCGCCAGCAGCCAAGATCATGGTTTCGCGGGAGTAATAGATACGCAGTATTTT
TRBD2	TRBV24-1	TRBJ2-1	-	CATSDQRLAGVNNEQFF	TGTGCCACCAGTGATCAAAGACTAGCGGGAGTGAACAATGAGCAGTTCTTC
TRBD2	TRBV11-1	TRBJ2-3	-	CASSPSGRALDTQYF	TGTGCCAGCAGCCCTAGCGGGAGGGCGTTGGATACGCAGTATTTT
TRBD2	TRBV29-1	TRBJ2-3	-	CSVDRGRARNTDTQYF	TGCAGCGTTGACCGCGGGAGGGCCCGGAACACAGATACGCAGTATTTT
TRBD2	TRBV18	TRBJ2-7	-	CASSPTSGGAYEQYF	TGTGCCAGCTCACCAACTAGCGGGGGGGCCTACGAGCAGTACTTC
-	TRBV28	TRBJ1-2	few	CASMGAAANYGYTF	TGTGCCAGCATGGGGGCAGCTGCTAACTATGGCTACACCTTC